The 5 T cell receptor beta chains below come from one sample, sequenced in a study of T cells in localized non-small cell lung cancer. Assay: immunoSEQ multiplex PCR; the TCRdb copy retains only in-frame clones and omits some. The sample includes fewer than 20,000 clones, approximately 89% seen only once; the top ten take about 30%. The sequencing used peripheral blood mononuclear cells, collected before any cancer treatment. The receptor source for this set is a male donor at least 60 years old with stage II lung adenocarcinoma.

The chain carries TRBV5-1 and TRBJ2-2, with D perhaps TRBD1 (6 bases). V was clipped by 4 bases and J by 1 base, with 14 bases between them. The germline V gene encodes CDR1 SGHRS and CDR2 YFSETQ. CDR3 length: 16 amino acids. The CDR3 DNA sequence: TGCGCCAGCAGCCTACTTTCGACAGGGAACACCGGGGAGCTGTTTTTT. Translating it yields CASSLLSTGNTGELFF.

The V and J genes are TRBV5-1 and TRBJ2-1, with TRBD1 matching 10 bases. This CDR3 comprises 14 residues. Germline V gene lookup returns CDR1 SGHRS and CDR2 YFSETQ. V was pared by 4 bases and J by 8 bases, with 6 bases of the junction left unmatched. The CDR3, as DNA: TGCGCCAGCAGCCTTGACAGGGGGCAGGATGAGCAGTTCTTC. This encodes CASSLDRGQDEQFF.

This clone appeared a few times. The CDR3 coding sequence is TGTGCCAGCAGCCGGAGGGGGGAGAGCTCCTACAATGAGCAGTTCTTC. This encodes CASSRRGESSYNEQFF. V is TRBV7-9 and J is TRBJ2-1; D could derive from TRBD1 or TRBD2 (6 bases each). Trimming pared 5 bases from V and 0 bases from J, leaving 14 bases between. The CDR3 is 16 amino acids. The germline CDR1 and CDR2 sequences are SEHNR and FQNEAQ (reference sequence). Variable domain in full (rest from reference TRBV7-9 and TRBJ2-1): DTGVSQNPRHKITKRGQNVTFRCDPISEHNRLYWYRQTLGQGPEFLTYFQNEAQLEKSRLLSDRFSAERPKGSFSTLEIQRTEQGDSAMYLCASSRRGESSYNEQFFGPGTRLTVL.

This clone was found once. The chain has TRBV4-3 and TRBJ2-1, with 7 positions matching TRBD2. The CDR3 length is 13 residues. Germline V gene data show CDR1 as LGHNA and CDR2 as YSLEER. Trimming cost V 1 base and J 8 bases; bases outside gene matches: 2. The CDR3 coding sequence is TGCGCCAGCAGCCAAGGGCGGGGGTATGAGCAGTTCTTC. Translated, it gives CASSQGRGYEQFF.

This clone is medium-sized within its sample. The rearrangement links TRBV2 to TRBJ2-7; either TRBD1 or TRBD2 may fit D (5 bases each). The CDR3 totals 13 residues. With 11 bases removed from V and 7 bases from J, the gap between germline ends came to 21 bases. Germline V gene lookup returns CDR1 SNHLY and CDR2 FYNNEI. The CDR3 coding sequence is TGTGCCGCCCGGGACGGGGTTGGCTGGGAGCAGTACTTC. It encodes CAARDGVGWEQYF.